This TCR beta chain comes out of a study of T cell responses to AZD1222 COVID-19 vaccine (dated by TCRdb to the early 2020s). Some background on the complete study: TCR sequencing covered more than 230 trial participants: around 210 given two doses of AZD1222 and 26 given two doses of MenACWY control vaccine. Enrollment into the trials was organized by age into subgroups of 18-55, 56-69 and 70-plus years, and those subgroups contained roughly 140, 27 and 60 TCR-sequenced participants, respectively. General conclusions and limits of the study: Because no samples from the day 14 peak response were available, repertoires could be characterized only after the peak T cell response. The whole spike protein was spanned by vaccine-associated CD4 TCRs, and dominant responses were seen in regions 160-218 and 743-854. Only five to seven AZD1222 recipients were SARS-CoV-2 seropositive at baseline, limiting conclusions about previously exposed vaccinees. The 56-69-year group was small, and its depth increase did not reach significance, likely because of low power. Nearly half of unique spike-specific TCRs reportedly recognized epitopes outside regions mutated in the B.1.351 and B.1.1.7 variants. A significant rise in spike-specific TCR breadth and depth was observed after two AZD1222 doses relative to day 0 and relative to MenACWY recipients. Most participants were white British and females outnumbered males, and the authors suggested that clonal diversity may have been underestimated.

The CDR3 regions of human TCRbeta chains were analyzed by immunosequencing. Turning to the authors' computational methods: TCRs in the repertoires were compared against a reference library of SARS-CoV-2-specific TCRs that had been generated with the MIRA antigen-specificity platform. Breadth meant the fraction of unique TCRs that were SARS-CoV-2-associated, whereas depth meant the fraction of total T cells that were SARS-CoV-2-associated. Using the MIRA data, each spike-specific TCR was mapped to the spike region that the TCR reacts to and placed in a CD4 or CD8 class. Log10-transformed breadth and depth values were compared by one-way ANOVA with Sidak's multiple comparisons tests. TCRdb holds this immuneACCESS table with in-frame rearrangements only. Some clones are missing; in checked studies, unresolved V genes explain under half, and the rest has no known cause. The DNA was the basis for D and trimming; V, J and clone size are from that table. The sample table contains over 90,000 clones; only one count was recorded for roughly nine tenths of them. Under 3.5% of the sample goes to the ten largest clones.

The time point label on this specimen signifies: about 28 days (+/-7) after the second vaccine dose. Because spike-specific TCR depth and breadth did not differ between the two schedules, AZD1222 recipients who got a second dose at roughly 4 weeks were pooled with those who got a second dose at roughly 12 weeks. Vaccinee samples came from UK trials COV001 and COV002, including a single-blind randomized controlled phase 2/3 trial of AZD1222 (ChAdOx1 nCoV-19) in healthy adults. For TCRbeta chain sequencing, PBMC samples from trial participants were taken at day 0 and at day 28 after the second dose. Of note for this clone: The clone's antigen remains unknown. Per-nucleotide qualities are absent, and no much larger clonotype sits a single base away.

The CDR3 measures 15 amino acids from cysteine to phenylalanine. Just the 45-base CDR3 DNA is kept, in frame starting at base 1. CDR1 and CDR2 were assigned from the germline V gene as SNHLY and FYNNEI. Deletion took 2 bases off V and 4 bases off J, with a span of 12 bases between the germline ends. This sequence was found in an adult who received the AZD1222 COVID-19 vaccine. This chain joins TRBV2 to TRBJ1-3; the D gene cannot be named for sure. The starting material was peripheral blood, obtained 28 days after the second AZD1222 dose. The DNA reads as follows: TGTGCCAGCAGTGAAATGCGGGCAAGGGGAAACACCATATATTTT. This gives the protein CASSEMRARGNTIYF.